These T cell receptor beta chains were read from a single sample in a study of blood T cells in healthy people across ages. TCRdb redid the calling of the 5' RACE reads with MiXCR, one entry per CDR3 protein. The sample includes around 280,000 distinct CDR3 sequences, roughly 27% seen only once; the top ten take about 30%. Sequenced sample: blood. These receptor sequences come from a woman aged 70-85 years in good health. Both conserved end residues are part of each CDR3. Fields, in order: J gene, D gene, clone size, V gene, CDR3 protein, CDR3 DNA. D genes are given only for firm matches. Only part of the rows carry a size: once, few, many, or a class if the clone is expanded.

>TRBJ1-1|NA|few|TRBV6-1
CASSRGGQAYTEAFF
TGTGCCAGCAGCCGCGGGGGACAAGCTTACACTGAAGCTTTCTTT
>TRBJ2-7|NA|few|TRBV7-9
CASSNWGSNYEQYF
TGTGCCAGCAGCAATTGGGGCAGTAACTACGAGCAGTACTTC
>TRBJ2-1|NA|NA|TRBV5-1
CASTKNSEYSYNEQFF
TGCGCCAGCACCAAAAATAGCGAGTATTCCTACAATGAGCAGTTCTTC
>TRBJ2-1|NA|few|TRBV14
CASSPGSAEQFF
TGTGCCAGCAGCCCCGGGTCCGCAGAGCAGTTCTTC
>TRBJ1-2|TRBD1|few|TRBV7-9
CASSPPSTTGLGGYTF
TGTGCCAGCAGCCCGCCTAGTACGACAGGGTTGGGAGGCTACACCTTC
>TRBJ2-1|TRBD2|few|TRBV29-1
CSVAGLAGTSSYNEQFF
TGCAGCGTCGCTGGACTAGCGGGGACGAGCTCCTACAATGAGCAGTTCTTC
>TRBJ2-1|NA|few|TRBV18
CASSPARGNEQFF
TGTGCCAGCTCACCCGCCCGAGGGAATGAGCAGTTCTTC
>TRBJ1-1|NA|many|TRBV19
CASRGGSMNTEAFF
TGTGCGAGTAGGGGGGGGTCTATGAACACTGAAGCTTTCTTT
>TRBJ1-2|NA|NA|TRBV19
CASSPRLGYTF
TGTGCCAGTAGCCCTCGTTTGGGCTACACCTTC
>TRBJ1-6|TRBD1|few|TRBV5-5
CASSLAVQGANSPLHF
TGTGCCAGCAGCTTGGCCGTGCAGGGGGCTAATTCACCCCTCCACTTT
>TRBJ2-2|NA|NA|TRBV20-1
CSARARENTGELFF
TGCAGTGCTAGAGCCCGGGAAAACACCGGGGAGCTGTTTTTT
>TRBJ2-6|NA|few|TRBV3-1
CASSQRLASPGANVLTF
TGTGCCAGCAGCCAGCGGCTAGCTAGCCCCGGGGCCAACGTCCTGACTTTC
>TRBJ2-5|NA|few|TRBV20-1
CSARDWGKANQETQYF
TGCAGTGCTAGAGATTGGGGAAAAGCGAACCAAGAGACCCAGTACTTC
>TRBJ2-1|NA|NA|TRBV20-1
CSAIDVSGNSYNERFF
TGCAGTGCTATTGACGTTAGCGGTAACTCCTACAATGAGCGGTTCTTC
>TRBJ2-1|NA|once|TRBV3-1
CASSQVNRAGEQFF
TGTGCCAGCAGCCAAGTTAACAGGGCGGGTGAGCAGTTCTTC
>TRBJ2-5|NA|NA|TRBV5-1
CASSPGTVGETQYF
TGCGCCAGCAGCCCTGGGACGGTGGGGGAGACCCAGTACTTC
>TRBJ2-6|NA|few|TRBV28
CASHSLGGANVLTF
TGTGCCAGCCATAGCCTAGGTGGGGCCAACGTCCTGACTTTC
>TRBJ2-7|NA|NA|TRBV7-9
CASSLPLEQTGRRNEQYF
TGTGCCAGCAGCTTACCCCTCGAGCAAACAGGGCGGAGGAACGAGCAGTACTTC
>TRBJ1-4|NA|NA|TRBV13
CASSLGHSEKLFF
TGTGCCAGCAGCTTAGGCCACAGCGAAAAACTGTTTTTT
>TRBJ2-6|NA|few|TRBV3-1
CASRPHRGGANVLTF
TGTGCCAGCAGACCTCACAGAGGCGGGGCCAACGTCCTGACTTTC
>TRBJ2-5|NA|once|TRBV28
CASSFFGDGRETQYF
TGTGCCAGCAGTTTCTTCGGGGATGGACGAGAGACCCAGTACTTC
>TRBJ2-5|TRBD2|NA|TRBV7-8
CASIQRGAQYF
TGTGCCAGCATCCAGCGGGGGGCCCAGTACTTC
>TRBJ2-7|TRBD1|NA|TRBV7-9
CASNQQGANYEQYF
TGTGCCAGCAACCAACAGGGGGCGAACTACGAGCAGTACTTC
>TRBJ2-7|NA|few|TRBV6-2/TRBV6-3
CASSYSVGSQPDEQYF
TGTGCCAGCAGTTACTCAGTGGGGAGCCAGCCGGACGAGCAGTACTTC
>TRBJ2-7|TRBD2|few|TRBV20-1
CSASRGTSGRAVSYEQYF
TGCAGTGCTAGCCGTGGGACTAGCGGGAGGGCCGTTTCCTACGAGCAGTACTTC
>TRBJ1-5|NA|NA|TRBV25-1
CASSAGSGAQHF
TGTGCCAGCAGTGCGGGGTCAGGGGCCCAGCATTTT
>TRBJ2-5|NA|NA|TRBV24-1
CATSDLSAGQETQYF
TGTGCCACCAGTGATTTGTCGGCCGGACAAGAGACCCAGTACTTC
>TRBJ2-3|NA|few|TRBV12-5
CASGLGWADTQYF
TGTGCTAGTGGTTTGGGGTGGGCAGATACGCAGTATTTT
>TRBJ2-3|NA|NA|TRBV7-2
CASSPKPRTGAGKDTQYF
TGTGCCAGCAGCCCTAAGCCAAGGACGGGGGCTGGGAAAGATACGCAGTATTTT
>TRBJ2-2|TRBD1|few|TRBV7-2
CASSPGTGGRELFF
TGTGCCAGCAGCCCGGGGACAGGGGGCCGGGAGCTGTTTTTT
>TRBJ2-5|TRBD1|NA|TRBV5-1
CASSAGTGVMETQYF
TGCGCCAGCAGCGCAGGGACAGGGGTCATGGAGACCCAGTACTTC
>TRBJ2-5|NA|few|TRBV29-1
CSVEGSAYQETQYF
TGCAGCGTTGAAGGTTCGGCGTACCAAGAGACCCAGTACTTC
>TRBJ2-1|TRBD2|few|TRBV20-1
CSASRTSGRVRNEQFF
TGCAGTGCTAGCCGGACTAGCGGGAGAGTTAGGAATGAGCAGTTCTTC
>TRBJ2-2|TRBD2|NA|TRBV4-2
CASSQVTFDRREVVGELFF
TGTGCCAGCAGCCAAGTAACGTTTGATCGGCGGGAGGTCGTCGGGGAGCTGTTTTTT
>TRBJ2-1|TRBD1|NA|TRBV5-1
CASSNLDRAPQPSSYNEQFF
TGCGCCAGCAGCAACCTGGACAGGGCCCCTCAGCCCAGCTCCTACAATGAGCAGTTCTTC
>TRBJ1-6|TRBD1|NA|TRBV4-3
CASSQDGQGGSPLHF
TGCGCCAGCAGCCAAGACGGACAGGGCGGTTCACCCCTCCACTTT
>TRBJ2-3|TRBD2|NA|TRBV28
CASSLGLAGLRADTQYF
TGTGCCAGCAGTTTGGGACTAGCGGGATTGAGGGCAGATACGCAGTATTTT
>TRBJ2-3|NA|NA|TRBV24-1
CATSRTDTQYF
TGTGCCACCAGCCGGACAGATACGCAGTATTTT
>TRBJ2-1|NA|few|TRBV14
CASSQDLLRYNEQFF
TGTGCCAGCAGCCAAGATTTGCTACGATACAATGAGCAGTTCTTC
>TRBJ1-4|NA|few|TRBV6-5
CASSPGLFNEKLFF
TGTGCCAGCAGCCCTGGACTGTTTAATGAAAAACTGTTTTTT
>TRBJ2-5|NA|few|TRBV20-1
CSASLGDNYKQYF
TGCAGTGCTAGTCTAGGGGACAACTACAAGCAGTACTTC
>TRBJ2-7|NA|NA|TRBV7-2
CASSLVGTGAGAYEQYF
TGTGCCAGCAGCTTAGTCGGGACGGGAGCCGGGGCCTACGAGCAGTACTTC
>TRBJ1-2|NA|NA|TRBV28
CASRWGGTNYGYTF
TGTGCCAGCCGCTGGGGCGGGACTAACTATGGCTACACCTTC
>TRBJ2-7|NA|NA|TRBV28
CASRDPSSYEQYF
TGTGCCAGCAGGGACCCAAGCTCCTACGAGCAGTACTTC
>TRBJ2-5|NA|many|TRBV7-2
CASSLSPREETQYF
TGTGCCAGCAGCTTGAGTCCTAGGGAAGAGACCCAGTACTTC
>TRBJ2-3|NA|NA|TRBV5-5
CASSLVAEDTQYF
TGTGCCAGCAGCTTAGTAGCGGAGGATACGCAGTATTTT
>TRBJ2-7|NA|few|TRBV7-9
CASSLGTVAHEQYF
TGTGCCAGCAGCTTAGGGACAGTGGCCCACGAGCAGTACTTC
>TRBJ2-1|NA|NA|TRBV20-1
CSAKGVARLTYNEQFF
TGCAGTGCCAAGGGGGTCGCAAGGCTGACGTACAATGAGCAGTTCTTC
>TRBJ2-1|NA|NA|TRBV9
CASSFMGPQDEQFF
TGTGCCAGCAGCTTTATGGGACCTCAGGATGAGCAGTTCTTC
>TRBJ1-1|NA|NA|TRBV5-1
CASSQNHLMNTEAFF
TGCGCCAGCAGCCAAAATCACCTGATGAACACTGAAGCTTTCTTT